This T cell receptor (beta chain) was retrieved from a study of Ad26.COV2.S vaccination and SARS-CoV-2 variants. Overall study findings and caveats: The analyses of TCR breadth and depth may have understated the size of total T cell responses.

TCRdb keeps only in-frame clones here, not all; method: immunoSEQ multiplex PCR. The data contain more than 300,000 clones, roughly 91% of them singletons. Treatment defined: about 20 received Ad26.COV2.S at low or high dose, single or two shots; about five received placebo; per-sample allocation not given. Day 63 after the first injection of vaccine or placebo was the sampling time. About this clone: The antigen is unknown.

This CDR3 comprises 14 residues. Germline CDR1 is MGHRA and CDR2 is YSYEKL. V lost 3 bases and J 8 bases, leaving 13 bases between the germline ends. The sequences come from peripheral blood, collected in a trial of Ad26.COV2.S vaccine versus placebo. This TCR came from a person aged 18-65 years who received the Ad26.COV2.S COVID-19 vaccine or a placebo. The rearrangement joins TRBV4-1 to TRBJ1-4, with D tentatively TRBD1 (6 bases). CDR3 in DNA: TGCGCCAGCAGCCACTACGGGACACGAGAAAAACTGTTTTTT. Its translation: CASSHYGTREKLFF.